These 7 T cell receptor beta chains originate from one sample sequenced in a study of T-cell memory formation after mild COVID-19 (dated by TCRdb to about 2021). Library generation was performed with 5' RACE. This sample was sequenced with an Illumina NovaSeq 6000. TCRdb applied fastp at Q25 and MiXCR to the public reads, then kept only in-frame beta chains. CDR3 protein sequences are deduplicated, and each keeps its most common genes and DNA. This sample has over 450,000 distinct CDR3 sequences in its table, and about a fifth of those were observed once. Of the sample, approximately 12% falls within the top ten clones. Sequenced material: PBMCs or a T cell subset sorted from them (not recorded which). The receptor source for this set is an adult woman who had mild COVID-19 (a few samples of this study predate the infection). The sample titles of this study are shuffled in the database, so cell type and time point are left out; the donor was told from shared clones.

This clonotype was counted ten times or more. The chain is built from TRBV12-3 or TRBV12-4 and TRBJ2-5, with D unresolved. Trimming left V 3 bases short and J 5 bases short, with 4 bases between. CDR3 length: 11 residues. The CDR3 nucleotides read TGTGCCAGCAGTTTTGGGGAGACCCAGTACTTC. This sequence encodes CASSFGETQYF.

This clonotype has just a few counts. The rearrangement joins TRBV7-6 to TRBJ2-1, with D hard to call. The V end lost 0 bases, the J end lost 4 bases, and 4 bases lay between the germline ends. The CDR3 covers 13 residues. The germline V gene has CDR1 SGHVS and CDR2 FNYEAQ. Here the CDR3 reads CASSLAYYNEQFF. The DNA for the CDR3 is TGTGCCAGCAGCTTAGCCTATTACAATGAGCAGTTCTTC.

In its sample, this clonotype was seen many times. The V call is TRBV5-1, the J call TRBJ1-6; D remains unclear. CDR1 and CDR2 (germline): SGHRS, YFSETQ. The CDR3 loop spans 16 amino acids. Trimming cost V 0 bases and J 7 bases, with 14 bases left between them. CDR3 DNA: TGCGCCAGCAGCTTGGCCGGGCAGACGGGAAATTCACCCCTCCACTTT. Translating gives CASSLAGQTGNSPLHF.

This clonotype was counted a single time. As DNA, the CDR3 is TGCGCCAGCAGCCAAGATGCTCTACTGCGGGGCTCACACACAGATACGCAGTATTTT. It encodes CASSQDALLRGSHTDTQYF. The rearrangement uses TRBV4-1 and TRBJ2-3; D possibly corresponds to TRBD2 (6 bases). Germline CDR1 reads MGHRA; CDR2 reads YSYEKL. V dropped 0 bases and J dropped 2 bases, with 21 bases sitting between them. The CDR3 extends over 19 amino acids.

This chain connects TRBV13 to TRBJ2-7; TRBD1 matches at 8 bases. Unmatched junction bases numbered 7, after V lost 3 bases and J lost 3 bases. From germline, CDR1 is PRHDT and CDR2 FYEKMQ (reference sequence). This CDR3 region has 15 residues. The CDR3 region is CASSFGQGKGYEQYF. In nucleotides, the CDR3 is TGTGCCAGCAGCTTCGGACAGGGTAAGGGCTACGAGCAGTACTTC.

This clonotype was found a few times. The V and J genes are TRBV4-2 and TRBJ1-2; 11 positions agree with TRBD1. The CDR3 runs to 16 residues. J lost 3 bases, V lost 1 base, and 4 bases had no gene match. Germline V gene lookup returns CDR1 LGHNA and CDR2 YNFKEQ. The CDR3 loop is CASSQAGTGGDYGYTF. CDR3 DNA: TGTGCCAGCAGCCAAGCCGGGACAGGGGGTGACTATGGCTACACCTTC.

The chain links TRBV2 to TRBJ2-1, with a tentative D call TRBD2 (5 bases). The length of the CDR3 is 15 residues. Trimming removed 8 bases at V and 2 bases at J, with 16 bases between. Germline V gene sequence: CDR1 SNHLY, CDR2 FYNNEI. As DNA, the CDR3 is TGTGCCAGCGCTAGGGAGTCCAGCGCCTACAATGAGCAGTTCTTC. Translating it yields CASARESSAYNEQFF.